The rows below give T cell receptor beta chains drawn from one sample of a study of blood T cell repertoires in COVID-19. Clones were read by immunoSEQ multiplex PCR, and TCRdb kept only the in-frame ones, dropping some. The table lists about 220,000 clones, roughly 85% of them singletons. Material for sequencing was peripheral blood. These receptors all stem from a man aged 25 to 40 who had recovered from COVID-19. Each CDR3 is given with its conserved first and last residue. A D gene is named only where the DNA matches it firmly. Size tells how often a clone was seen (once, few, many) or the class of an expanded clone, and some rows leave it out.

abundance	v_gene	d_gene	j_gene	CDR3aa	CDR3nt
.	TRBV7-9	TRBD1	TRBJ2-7	CASSSPRGQGPYEQYF	TGTGCCAGCAGCTCCCCGAGAGGACAGGGGCCGTACGAGCAGTACTTC
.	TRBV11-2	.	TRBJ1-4	CASSLNPGGYNEKLFF	TGTGCCAGCAGCTTAAACCCGGGGGGATATAATGAAAAACTGTTTTTT
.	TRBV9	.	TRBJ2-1	CASSVDGGSYNEQFF	TGTGCCAGCAGCGTAGACGGCGGGTCCTACAATGAGCAGTTCTTC
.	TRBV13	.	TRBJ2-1	CASSRFGDGNNEQFF	TGTGCCAGCAGCCGATTCGGGGATGGTAACAATGAGCAGTTCTTC
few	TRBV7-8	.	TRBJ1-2	CASSLGWDTANYGYTF	TGTGCCAGCAGCTTAGGGTGGGACACCGCTAACTATGGCTACACCTTC
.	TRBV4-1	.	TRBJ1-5	CASSQGSTQPQHF	TGCGCCAGCAGCCAAGGGAGCACGCAGCCCCAGCATTTT
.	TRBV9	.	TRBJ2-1	CASSVATNEQFF	TGTGCCAGCAGCGTAGCTACCAATGAGCAGTTCTTC
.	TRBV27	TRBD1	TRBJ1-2	CASRVTGGRTYGYTF	TGTGCCAGCAGGGTAACAGGGGGCAGGACCTATGGCTACACCTTC
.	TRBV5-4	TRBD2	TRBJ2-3	CASSLGLAGGLGPDTQYF	TGTGCCAGCAGCTTGGGCCTAGCGGGGGGGCTGGGTCCGGATACGCAGTATTTT
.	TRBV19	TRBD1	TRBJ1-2	CASSRQGAGGYTF	TGTGCCAGTAGTCGACAGGGGGCGGGCGGCTACACCTTC
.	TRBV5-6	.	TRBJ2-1	CASSLGDNEQFF	TGTGCCAGCAGCCTCGGGGACAATGAGCAGTTCTTC
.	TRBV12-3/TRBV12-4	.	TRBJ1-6	CASSYLTNSPLHF	TGTGCCAGCTCTTATCTAACCAATTCACCCCTCCACTTT
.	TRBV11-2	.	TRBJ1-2	CASSEPLGGAHTNYGYTF	TGTGCCAGCAGCGAACCTCTAGGGGGGGCCCACACTAACTATGGCTACACCTTC
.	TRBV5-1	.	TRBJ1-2	CASSLALTSNYGYTF	TGCGCCAGCAGCTTGGCCTTAACTTCTAACTATGGCTACACCTTC
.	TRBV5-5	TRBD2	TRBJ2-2	CASSLMGLSGGNTGELFF	TGTGCCAGCAGCTTGATGGGACTAAGCGGGGGGAACACCGGGGAGCTGTTTTTT
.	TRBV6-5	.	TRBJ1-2	CASTPRRFINYGYTF	TGTGCCAGCACCCCTAGGAGGTTTATAAACTATGGCTACACCTTC
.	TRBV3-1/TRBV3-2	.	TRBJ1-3	CASSQDQGGGNTIYF	TGTGCCAGCAGCCAAGATCAGGGTGGCGGAAACACCATATATTTT
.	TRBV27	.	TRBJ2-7	CASSSGSVLYYEQYF	TGTGCCAGCAGTTCCGGGAGTGTGCTCTACTACGAGCAGTACTTC
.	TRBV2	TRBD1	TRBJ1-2	CATRQGAGYTF	TGTGCCACTCGACAGGGGGCTGGCTACACCTTC
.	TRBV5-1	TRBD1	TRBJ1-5	CASSPGQGAVYQPQHF	TGCGCCAGCAGCCCGGGACAGGGGGCAGTCTATCAGCCCCAGCATTTT
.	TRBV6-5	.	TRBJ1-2	CASSYSPRASYGYTF	TGTGCCAGCAGTTACTCGCCCAGGGCTTCCTATGGCTACACCTTC
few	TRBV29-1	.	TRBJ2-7	CSVVKDNPVFGQYF	TGCAGCGTCGTAAAGGACAATCCTGTTTTCGGGCAGTACTTC
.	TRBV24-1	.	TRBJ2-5	CATSDLGGTQETQYF	TGTGCCACCAGTGATTTAGGCGGGACCCAAGAGACCCAGTACTTC
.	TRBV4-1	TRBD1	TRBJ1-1	CASSHLTGLAFF	TGCGCCAGCAGCCACCTGACAGGGTTAGCTTTCTTT
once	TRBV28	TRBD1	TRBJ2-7	CASSSDMTGKGSGLRYEQYF	TGTGCCAGCAGTTCCGATATGACAGGGAAAGGCTCGGGGCTGCGATACGAGCAGTACTTC
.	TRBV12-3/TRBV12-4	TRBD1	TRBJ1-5	CASRQGVDQPQHF	TGTGCCAGTCGACAGGGGGTAGATCAGCCCCAGCATTTT